The 29 T cell receptor beta chains given below trace back to one sample, sequenced in a study of blood T cell repertoires in COVID-19. This table comes from immunoSEQ multiplex PCR, and its TCRdb copy is limited to in-frame clones, with some not included. The sample has about 82,000 clones; 83% are singletons. The sequencing input was peripheral blood. The origin of the receptors is a woman between 55 and 75 years old with acute or convalescent COVID-19.

J is TRBJ2-3 and V is TRBV7-2; 9 bases map to TRBD2. Germline-derived CDR1 and CDR2 are SGHTA and FQGNSA. J was trimmed by 1 base and V by 9 bases; bases with no gene match: 2. The CDR3 totals 13 residues. Here the CDR3 reads CARRTSGTDTQYF. CDR3 DNA sequence: TGTGCCAGAAGGACTAGCGGCACAGATACGCAGTATTTT.

The V call is TRBV6-6, the J call TRBJ2-5, with 8 bases identical to TRBD2. The CDR3 loop spans 15 amino acids. Losses at the gene ends were 6 bases for V and 4 bases for J; bases not matched to a gene: 10. Germline CDR1 is MNHNY and CDR2 is SVGAGI (reference sequence). CDR3 loop: CASSRPGLGSETQYF. In DNA form, the CDR3 reads TGTGCCAGCAGCAGACCGGGACTAGGATCAGAGACCCAGTACTTC.

This clone was detected once. This rearrangement joins TRBV6-5 to TRBJ1-2, with 9 bases lining up with TRBD1. The germline V gene has CDR1 MNHEY and CDR2 SVGAGI. The trim removed 6 bases at V and 7 bases at J, leaving 12 bases unmatched. This CDR3 has 15 amino acids. The CDR3 protein is CASRGGTGTGIGYTF. CDR3 DNA: TGTGCCAGCAGAGGCGGGACCGGGACAGGGATTGGCTACACCTTC.

The V and J genes are TRBV10-1 and TRBJ1-2; a possible D gene is TRBD1 (6 bases). The length of the CDR3 is 13 residues. Germline CDR1 WNHNN, CDR2 SYGVQD (reference sequence). V shed 9 bases and J shed 0 bases, with 11 bases lying between them. CDR3 nucleotides: TGCGCCAGGGGGGGGGCCGCTAACTATGGCTACACCTTC. It translates to CARGGAANYGYTF.

CDR3 DNA sequence: TGCGCCAGCAGCCCTTGGCAGGGCGAAGAAAAACTGTTTTTT. Translating gives CASSPWQGEEKLFF. The chain joins TRBV5-1 to TRBJ1-4; D perhaps matches TRBD1 (5 bases). Germline CDR1 and CDR2: SGHRS and YFSETQ. With 4 bases removed from V and 8 bases from J, the gap between germline ends came to 15 bases. The CDR3 extends over 14 amino acids.

The chain recombines TRBV29-1 with TRBJ1-1; D not resolved. Germline CDR1 is SQVTM and CDR2 is ANQGSEA. V dropped 3 bases and J dropped 8 bases, with 7 bases sitting between them. The CDR3 length is 10 residues. CDR3 sequence (DNA): TGCAGCGTTGACCCCTCCGAAGCTTTCTTT. This gives the protein CSVDPSEAFF.

The sample holds a few counts of this clone. The gene calls are TRBV2 and TRBJ1-1; 10 bases align to TRBD1. Germline CDR1 and CDR2: SNHLY and FYNNEI. The trim removed 6 bases at V and 4 bases at J, leaving 5 bases unmatched. The CDR3 is 14 residues long. CDR3 sequence reads: CASSADRGPTEAFF. The DNA for the CDR3 is TGTGCCAGCAGCGCTGACAGGGGGCCCACTGAAGCTTTCTTT.

V is TRBV6-5 and J is TRBJ1-1; 10 bases map to TRBD1. This CDR3 contains 15 residues. J gave up 3 bases and V 6 bases, and 7 bases lay outside the gene matches. Germline loops: CDR1 MNHEY, CDR2 SVGAGI. The CDR3 is CASRITGQGDTEAFF. DNA for the CDR3: TGTGCCAGCAGGATTACCGGACAGGGGGACACTGAAGCTTTCTTT.

This chain connects TRBV21-1 to TRBJ2-7; whether TRBD1, the table's D call, matches the DNA was not checked. TRBV21-1 is a pseudogene locus. The CDR3 covers 13 residues. CDR3 amino acids: CASSRGDSYEQYF. CDR3 in DNA: TGTGCCAGCAGCAGGGGCGATTCTTACGAGCAGTACTTC.

The chain is built from TRBV7-2 and TRBJ1-2; D uncertain. V shed 6 bases and J shed 5 bases, with 22 bases lying between them. The CDR3 consists of 16 residues. Per germline, CDR1 SGHTA and CDR2 FQGNSA. CDR3 residues: CASRTASSGFGYGYTF. DNA of the CDR3: TGTGCCAGCAGGACCGCCTCGTCCGGGTTTGGTTATGGCTACACCTTC.

This chain joins TRBV5-1 and TRBJ1-2; TRBD1 matches 10 bases. This CDR3 has 13 residues. From germline, CDR1 is SGHRS and CDR2 YFSETQ. J gave up 10 bases and V 2 bases, and 5 bases lay outside the gene matches. The CDR3 region is CASSFGQGEYYTF. The DNA for the CDR3 is TGCGCCAGCAGCTTCGGACAGGGGGAGTACTACACCTTC.

This chain uses TRBV29-1 with TRBJ1-1; D unresolved. V lost 8 bases and J 5 bases, leaving 18 bases between the germline ends. The germline gives CDR1 SQVTM, CDR2 ANQGSEA. This CDR3 spans 13 amino acids. CDR3 nucleotides: TGCAGCCAAAGGACTTTGTTGGGAACTGAAGCTTTCTTT. It yields the protein CSQRTLLGTEAFF.

This clone was detected once. This chain joins TRBV11-3 and TRBJ2-5, with D tentatively TRBD2 (5 bases). The ends were cut back, 3 bases at V and 2 bases at J, with 10 bases in the middle. CDR1 and CDR2 from the germline V gene are SGHNT and YENEEA. The CDR3 runs to 14 residues. Here the CDR3 DNA reads TGTGCCAGCAGCTTTGGCGGGTCACAAGAGACCCAGTACTTC. Protein sequence: CASSFGGSQETQYF.

The chain links TRBV29-1 to TRBJ2-3; 8 bases are a match to TRBD1. J lost 2 bases, V lost 7 bases, and 11 bases had no gene match. The CDR3 is 15 residues long. Germline CDR1 and CDR2: SQVTM and ANQGSEA. For the CDR3, the DNA is TGCAGCGCAGCCCCTGGGGACAGGTCCACAGATACGCAGTATTTT. This codes for CSAAPGDRSTDTQYF.

CDR3 nucleotides: TGTGCCAGCAGCTTAACCACGACAGGGCTAGGTTCACCCCTCCACTTT. Protein product: CASSLTTTGLGSPLHF. This chain links TRBV7-2 with TRBJ1-6, with TRBD1 identical over 7 bases. Germline V CDR1 and CDR2: SGHTA, FQGNSA. The CDR3 extends over 16 amino acids. J gave up 9 bases and V 2 bases, and 10 bases lay outside the gene matches.

CDR3 amino acids: CASSQGDYEQYF. DNA for the CDR3: TGTGCCAGCAGCCAAGGGGACTACGAGCAGTACTTC. The J gene is TRBJ2-7, the V gene TRBV13, with a possible D match to TRBD1 (5 bases). V was clipped by 5 bases and J by 3 bases, with 8 bases between them. The CDR3 totals 12 residues. Looked up from germline, CDR1 is PRHDT and CDR2 is FYEKMQ (reference sequence).

This clone was picked up a small number of times. The chain has TRBV12-3 or TRBV12-4 and TRBJ1-1, with TRBD1 matching 7 bases. The CDR3 has 12 residues. J was trimmed by 7 bases and V by 7 bases; bases with no gene match: 6. The CDR3 sequence is CASTLDRVEAFF. The CDR3 DNA follows: TGTGCCAGCACCCTAGACAGGGTTGAAGCTTTCTTT.

The chain uses TRBV6-5 and TRBJ1-3; weak D call: TRBD1 (5 bases). Trimming removed 10 bases at V and 2 bases at J, with 18 bases between. Germline loops: CDR1 MNHEY, CDR2 SVGAGI. The CDR3 has 15 amino acids. In nucleotides, the CDR3 is TGTGCCACCAAGAGGGGAGGGGAGGCTGGAAACACCATATATTTT. Its protein product is CATKRGGEAGNTIYF.

This clone was detected only a few times. The DNA of the CDR3 is TGTGCCAGTAGTATACCCTCAGGGGGTCTGAACACTGAAGCTTTCTTT. It yields the protein CASSIPSGGLNTEAFF. This chain joins TRBV19 and TRBJ1-1; 7 bases match TRBD1. The germline V gene encodes CDR1 LNHDA and CDR2 SQIVND (reference sequence). Losses at the gene ends were 2 bases for V and 0 bases for J; bases not matched to a gene: 6. The length of the CDR3 is 16 residues.

This chain links TRBV18 with TRBJ1-3; D ambiguous. The V end was cut by 3 bases, the J end by 0 bases, with 9 bases between. Germline values: CDR1 KGHSH, CDR2 LQKENI. The CDR3 totals 15 residues. CDR3 coding DNA: TGTGCCAGCTCACCCCTAGTGAGCTCTGGAAACACCATATATTTT. It specifies CASSPLVSSGNTIYF.

This chain joins TRBV6-5 and TRBJ2-1; D is uncertain. V dropped 7 bases and J dropped 4 bases, with 14 bases sitting between them. The CDR3 totals 14 residues. Germline-derived CDR1 and CDR2 are MNHEY and SVGAGI. CDR3 sequence reads: CASMTSLGYNEQFF. As DNA, the CDR3 is TGTGCCAGCATGACCTCCCTAGGATACAATGAGCAGTTCTTC.

The gene calls are TRBV7-6 and TRBJ2-2; 14 bases are a match to TRBD2. This CDR3 is 17 amino acids long. Germline CDR1 and CDR2: SGHVS and FNYEAQ. Germline trimming cut 5 bases from V and 2 bases from J; bases unmatched to any gene: 4. The DNA of the CDR3 is TGTGCCAGCAGCATGGGACTAGCGGGAGAAAACACCGGGGAGCTGTTTTTT. Amino acid sequence: CASSMGLAGENTGELFF.

This chain links TRBV5-8 with TRBJ2-7, with 7 bases that match TRBD2. The CDR3 has 17 residues. Germline values: CDR1 SGHTS, CDR2 YDEGEE. The J segment lost 0 bases and the V segment lost 0 bases, leaving 9 bases of the junction unmatched. CDR3 sequence (DNA): TGTGCCAGCAGCTTGGGCGGGCCGGGACTAAGCTCCTACGAGCAGTACTTC. It is translated as CASSLGGPGLSSYEQYF. Using reference TRBV5-8 and TRBJ2-7 for the parts outside the CDR3, the full variable domain is EAGVTQSPTHLIKTRGQQATLRCSPISGHTSVYWYQQALGLGLQFLLWYDEGEERNRGNFPPRFSGRQFPNYSSELNVNALELEDSALYLCASSLGGPGLSSYEQYFGPGTRLTVT.

The chain uses TRBV6-2 or TRBV6-3 and TRBJ1-1; D is unclear. Germline V gene lookup returns CDR1 MNHEY and CDR2 SVGEGT. This CDR3 is 14 amino acids long. V was trimmed by 4 bases and J by 1 base, leaving 10 bases between them. The CDR3 loop reads CASSFLSGNTEAFF. CDR3 nucleotide sequence: TGTGCCAGCAGTTTTCTGTCGGGGAACACTGAAGCTTTCTTT.

J is TRBJ1-4 and V is TRBV5-6; D call uncertain. The CDR3 sequence is 14 residues long. Germline V gene data show CDR1 as SGHDT and CDR2 as YYEEEE. Trimming left V 2 bases short and J 7 bases short, with 12 bases between. The DNA for the CDR3 is TGTGCCAGCAGCTTCCGAACAGCTTCTGAAAAACTGTTTTTT. This sequence encodes CASSFRTASEKLFF. The full variable domain, its missing parts supplied by reference TRBV5-6 and TRBJ1-4, is DAGVTQSPTHLIKTRGQQVTLRCSPKSGHDTVSWYQQALGQGPQFIFQYYEEEERQRGNFPDRFSGHQFPNYSSELNVNALLLGDSALYLCASSFRTASEKLFFGSGTQLSVL.

This clone has only a few counts. J is TRBJ1-5 and V is TRBV18, with 8 bases lining up with TRBD1. The V segment lost 3 bases and the J segment 6 bases; nucleotides outside the gene matches: 16. The length of the CDR3 is 18 residues. Germline V gene sequence: CDR1 KGHSH, CDR2 LQKENI. The DNA of the CDR3 is TGTGCCAGCTCACCCCTCGTACTTCTGGACAGGGATGGTCAGCCCCAGCATTTT. The encoded protein is CASSPLVLLDRDGQPQHF.

The rearrangement uses TRBV27 and TRBJ2-3; TRBD2 matches 13 bases. Germline trimming cut 5 bases from V and 5 bases from J; bases unmatched to any gene: 7. CDR3 length: 16 amino acids. Germline CDR1 and CDR2: MNHEY and SMNVEV (reference sequence). In nucleotides, the CDR3 is TGTGCCAGCAGTCCCCCACTAGCGGGAGGGCAAGATACGCAGTATTTT. Encoded protein: CASSPPLAGGQDTQYF.

The genes are TRBV7-9 and TRBJ1-5; 7 positions match TRBD1. The germline V gene encodes CDR1 SEHNR and CDR2 FQNEAQ (reference sequence). V trimming: 5 bases; J trimming: 4 bases; junction bases outside the gene matches: 5. The CDR3 has 14 residues. In nucleotides, the CDR3 is TGTGCCAGCAGCCACCCAGGGGGGAATCAGCCCCAGCATTTT. Amino acids: CASSHPGGNQPQHF.

The chain links TRBV6-2 or TRBV6-3 to TRBJ2-1; D call uncertain. This CDR3 has 16 residues. The V end was cut by 0 bases, the J end by 1 base, with 10 bases between. Per the germline V gene, CDR1 is MNHEY and CDR2 is SVGEGT. The CDR3 DNA is TGTGCCAGCAGTTACTCGCGAACTACTTCCTACAATGAGCAGTTCTTC. Encoded protein: CASSYSRTTSYNEQFF.